A single sample gave rise to the 17 T cell receptor beta chains below, sequenced in a study of blood T cell repertoires in COVID-19. Assay used: immunoSEQ multiplex PCR; TCRdb lists only in-frame clones, some missing. The sample lists 250,000 to 350,000 clones; just over 85% were seen once. Sequencing used PBMCs or T cells enriched from blood (not recorded which). Every receptor here comes from a woman under 30 who had recovered from COVID-19.

The chain is built from TRBV27 and TRBJ2-3, with D perhaps matching TRBD1 (5 bases). Germline assignment: CDR1 MNHEY and CDR2 SMNVEV (reference sequence). The CDR3 length is 13 residues. Trimming pared 5 bases from V and 5 bases from J, leaving 11 bases between. The CDR3 spells CASSIRVQDTQYF. The CDR3 DNA is TGTGCCAGCAGTATCAGGGTTCAAGATACGCAGTATTTT.

V usage is TRBV2 and J usage is TRBJ1-1; D unresolved. V was shortened by 7 bases and J by 3 bases, with 18 bases between the two germline ends. Germline V gene data show CDR1 as SNHLY and CDR2 as FYNNEI. This CDR3 region has 15 residues. CDR3 region: CASTKGRPGYTEAFF. CDR3 coding DNA: TGTGCCAGCACCAAGGGAAGACCGGGGTACACTGAAGCTTTCTTT.

The V call is TRBV3-1 (or the pseudogene TRBV3-2), the J call TRBJ2-7, with a possible D match to TRBD2 (5 bases). V gave up 2 bases and J gave up 2 bases, with 13 bases separating them. From germline, CDR1 is LGHDT and CDR2 YNNKEL (reference sequence). This CDR3 is built from 15 residues. CDR3 sequence (DNA): TGTGCCAGCAGCCAAAACACGGGAAATCCCTACGAGCAGTACTTC. This encodes CASSQNTGNPYEQYF.

In DNA form, the CDR3 reads TGTGCCAGCAGTTCAATGCTCAGGGGTAACTATGGCTACACCTTC. It translates to CASSSMLRGNYGYTF. This chain uses TRBV28 with TRBJ1-2; D possibly corresponds to TRBD1 (6 bases). The CDR3 length is 15 residues. Germline-derived CDR1 and CDR2 are MDHEN and SYDVKM. The V end was cut by 4 bases, the J end by 1 base, with 13 bases between.

This clone has a handful of counts. Other DNA sequences in this sample translate to the same CDR3. The rearrangement uses TRBV5-1 and TRBJ1-2; no clear D. The CDR3 covers 13 residues. Per the germline V gene, CDR1 is SGHRS and CDR2 is YFSETQ. Trimming stripped 0 bases from V and 4 bases from J, with 7 bases between. As DNA, the CDR3 is TGCGCCAGCAGCTTGGGTACGGGCTATGGCTACACCTTC. The encoded protein is CASSLGTGYGYTF.

This chain uses TRBV19 with TRBJ1-4, with 9 bases aligning to TRBD1. V shed 7 bases and J 7 bases; nucleotides not matched to a gene: 7. The CDR3 spans 14 residues. Germline values: CDR1 LNHDA, CDR2 SQIVND (reference sequence). CDR3 protein: CASKLGQGFEKLFF. CDR3 coding DNA: TGTGCCAGTAAGCTTGGACAGGGGTTTGAAAAACTGTTTTTT.

This clone was found once. The chain carries TRBV6-5 and TRBJ2-7; D remains ambiguous. Trimming left V 5 bases short and J 7 bases short, with 12 bases between. The CDR3 runs to 12 residues. Germline lookup yields CDR1 MNHEY and CDR2 SVGAGI. CDR3 in amino acids: CASSRNPREQYF. DNA of the CDR3: TGTGCCAGCAGTAGAAACCCCAGAGAGCAGTACTTC.

The chain carries TRBV3-1 (or the pseudogene TRBV3-2) and TRBJ1-5; a possible D gene is TRBD1 (5 bases). This CDR3 spans 16 amino acids. Germline loops: CDR1 LGHDT, CDR2 YNNKEL (reference sequence). Trimming stripped 0 bases from V and 5 bases from J, with 14 bases between. CDR3 sequence (DNA): TGTGCCAGCAGCCAAGATATTGGAGGGACGCATCAGCCCCAGCATTTT. It translates to CASSQDIGGTHQPQHF.

The chain links TRBV7-9 to TRBJ1-4, with TRBD1 identical over 7 bases. The CDR3 spans 19 residues. The junction had 15 bases not matched to a gene; V was cut back by 5 bases and J by 0 bases. From germline, CDR1 is SEHNR and CDR2 FQNEAQ (reference sequence). CDR3 nucleotide sequence: TGTGCCAGCAGCGCAAGGGTTCCGGGACAGCAGTCAACTAATGAAAAACTGTTTTTT. Translated: CASSARVPGQQSTNEKLFF.

Here the CDR3 DNA reads TGTGCCAGCAGCTTGGCTAGCGGGGGGAGCGGGGAGACCCAGTACTTC. Translated: CASSLASGGSGETQYF. The chain carries TRBV5-4 and TRBJ2-5; 11 nucleotides line up with TRBD2. V was pared by 0 bases and J by 5 bases, with 6 bases of the junction left unmatched. The CDR3 is 16 residues long. In germline, CDR1 is SGHNT, CDR2 YYREEE (reference sequence).

As to this clone: Other DNA sequences in this specimen translate into the identical CDR3. This rearrangement joins TRBV6-5 to TRBJ2-7, with TRBD2 matching over 9 bases. Looked up from germline, CDR1 is MNHEY and CDR2 is SVGAGI. J lost 2 bases, V lost 2 bases, and 1 base had no gene match. This CDR3 comprises 14 residues. The CDR3 protein is CASSYGGGAYEQYF. DNA of the CDR3: TGTGCCAGCAGTTACGGCGGGGGGGCCTACGAGCAGTACTTC.

V gene TRBV21-1 combines with J gene TRBJ2-1; the table's TRBD2 call for D was not verified on the DNA. TRBV21-1 is a pseudogene segment. This CDR3 is 17 amino acids long. The CDR3 protein is CASSKNSGRQAHNEQFF. The CDR3 DNA sequence: TGTGCCAGCAGCAAAAATAGCGGGAGACAAGCTCACAATGAGCAGTTCTTC.

The chain carries TRBV19 and TRBJ1-1; 10 bases fit TRBD1. J gave up 4 bases and V 7 bases, and 6 bases lay outside the gene matches. CDR1 and CDR2 (germline): LNHDA, SQIVND (reference sequence). This CDR3 spans 14 amino acids. As DNA, the CDR3 is TGTGCCAGTACGGGGACAGGGGAACTCACTGAAGCTTTCTTT. This codes for CASTGTGELTEAFF. Supplemented by reference TRBV19 and TRBJ1-1, the full variable domain reads DGGITQSPKYLFRKEGQNVTLSCEQNLNHDAMYWYRQDPGQGLRLIYYSQIVNDFQKGDIAEGYSVSREKKESFPLTVTSAQKNPTAFYLCASTGTGELTEAFFGQGTRLTVV.

The chain recombines TRBV4-2 with TRBJ1-1, with a weak D call TRBD1 (5 bases). The CDR3 extends over 15 amino acids. Germline values: CDR1 LGHNA, CDR2 YNFKEQ. V was trimmed by 1 base and J by 5 bases, leaving 14 bases between them. The CDR3 is CASSQAFLGGTEAFF. CDR3 sequence (DNA): TGTGCCAGCAGCCAAGCCTTCTTGGGGGGGACTGAAGCTTTCTTT.

This clone was counted a single time. V and J are TRBV11-3 and TRBJ1-3; D not resolved. Trimming shortened V by 5 bases and J by 3 bases, and 8 bases separated the two germline ends. The CDR3 has 13 amino acids. CDR1 is SGHNT and CDR2 is YENEEA in the germline V gene. CDR3 in amino acids: CASSLSYGNTIYF. DNA of the CDR3: TGTGCCAGCAGCCTATCTTATGGAAACACCATATATTTT.

This chain links TRBV6-5 with TRBJ2-1; TRBD1 aligns across 8 bases. Germline loops: CDR1 MNHEY, CDR2 SVGAGI. The CDR3 runs 14 residues. V shed 7 bases, J shed 5 bases, and the junction held 7 bases outside the gene matches. The CDR3, as DNA: TGTGCCAGCAAAGACAGGGGTACGCACAATGAGCAGTTCTTC. This codes for CASKDRGTHNEQFF.

This chain connects TRBV30 to TRBJ1-3; 7 nucleotides match TRBD1. Germline CDR1 reads GTSNPN; CDR2 reads SVGIG (reference sequence). After removal of 7 bases from V and 2 bases from J, the junction contained 2 bases not matched to a gene. The CDR3 covers 12 residues. The CDR3 sequence is CALTGTGNTIYF. For the CDR3, the DNA is TGTGCCTTGACAGGGACTGGAAACACCATATATTTT. Full variable domain (outside the CDR3, taken from reference TRBV30 and TRBJ1-3): SQTIHQWPATLVQPVGSPLSLECTVEGTSNPNLYWYRQAAGRGLQLLFYSVGIGQISSEVPQNLSASRPQDRQFILSSKKLLLSDSGFYLCALTGTGNTIYFGEGSWLTVV.